A few counts support the clone carrying this TCR beta chain. Its specificity is unknown. These data come from a study of T cells after yellow fever vaccination. Study at large: Preparation of the low-cell-number fractions used SMART-Seq v4 Ultra Low Input.

CDR3 size: 13 residues. Germline CDR1 MNHEY, CDR2 SMNVEV (reference sequence). Trimming cost V 8 bases and J 3 bases, with 10 bases left between them. The TCR cDNA carried a universal primer site and UMIs from 5'RACE template switching. One entry per CDR3 protein, called by TCRdb with MiXCR from the 5' RACE reads. The table has approximately 580,000 distinct CDR3 sequences, about a sixth seen once. Study observations and caveats: Clones that expanded after primary vaccination mostly reappeared after the booster (around 96% CD4, 70% to 90% CD8). Shared CD4/CD8 clonotypes were a small share, likely from convergent recombination.

The genes are TRBV27 and TRBJ1-4; no clear D gene. The clonotype comes from a man aged 18 to 30 who received the YFV17D yellow fever vaccine. The sample in question was PBMCs, obtained 4 to 5 days after the first yellow fever vaccination. The CDR3 nucleotides read TGTGCCAGCGCCGGTAGGGCTAATGAAAAACTGTTTTTT. Amino acid sequence: CASAGRANEKLFF. Variable domain in full (rest from reference TRBV27 and TRBJ1-4): EAQVTQNPRYLITVTGKKLTVTCSQNMNHEYMSWYRQDPGLGLRQIYYSMNVEVTDKGDVPEGYKVSRKEKRNFPLILESPSPNQTSLYFCASAGRANEKLFFGSGTQLSVL.